This TCR beta chain was found in a study of T cell repertoires in cytomegalovirus infection. Study context: Alongside well-studied HLA-B-restricted CMV epitopes, recently identified HLA-C-restricted CMV epitopes were also used. Indications came from public TCR beta signatures; they pointed to CMV infection and to a matching HLA type.

In TCRdb, the reads were re-called with MiXCR into one record per CDR3 protein. Of roughly 220,000 distinct CDR3 sequences in the sample, less than 50% were seen once. Germline lookup yields CDR1 SGHDT and CDR2 YYEEEE. Counting both end residues, the CDR3 totals 13 amino acids. Whole-study findings and limits: Carriers of CMV plus the relevant HLA were identified by cumulative public TCR beta family frequency.

Ten or more counts support this clonotype. Its antigen is unknown. The CDR3 carries no conserved terminal phenylalanine or tryptophan, so it likely arises from a read error. The limits of the CDR3 on the DNA are not certain, so only TCRdb's listed CDR3 is given. The J gene is TRBJ2-4, the V gene TRBV5-6; TRBD1 is the table's D call, not checked against the DNA. The clonotype comes from a human donor in good health (CMV status not recorded). Some clones in this sample may be carry-over from other donors' samples. The specimen was CD8+ T cells from cultured PBMCs, collected from culture after CMV antigen stimulation. The CDR3 loop is CASSYPGQGAESL.